This T cell receptor (beta chain) was sequenced during a study of neurological immune-mediated disorders. Study-level results: Private repertoires in all groups were suggested by the finding that expanded clones across subjects shared no CDR3 amino acid sequences. Neither clinical nor MRI features were associated with the multiple sclerosis repertoire cluster.

The CDR3 spans 15 residues. V was cut by 4 bases and J by 0 bases, with 10 bases left in between. Per germline, CDR1 MGHRA and CDR2 YSYEKL. TCRdb analysed the 5' RACE reads with MiXCR anew, one entry per CDR3 protein. The sample has approximately 50,000 distinct CDR3 sequences; around 4% are singletons. This clonotype was observed many times. Antigen specificity is unknown. The V call is TRBV4-1, the J call TRBJ1-5; D unclear. The sample taken for sequencing was PBMCs. The receptor was isolated from a man aged 30 to 39 with multiple sclerosis. In nucleotides, the CDR3 is TGCGCCAGCAGCCTACAGCATAATAGCAATCAGCCCCAGCATTTT. As protein: CASSLQHNSNQPQHF.